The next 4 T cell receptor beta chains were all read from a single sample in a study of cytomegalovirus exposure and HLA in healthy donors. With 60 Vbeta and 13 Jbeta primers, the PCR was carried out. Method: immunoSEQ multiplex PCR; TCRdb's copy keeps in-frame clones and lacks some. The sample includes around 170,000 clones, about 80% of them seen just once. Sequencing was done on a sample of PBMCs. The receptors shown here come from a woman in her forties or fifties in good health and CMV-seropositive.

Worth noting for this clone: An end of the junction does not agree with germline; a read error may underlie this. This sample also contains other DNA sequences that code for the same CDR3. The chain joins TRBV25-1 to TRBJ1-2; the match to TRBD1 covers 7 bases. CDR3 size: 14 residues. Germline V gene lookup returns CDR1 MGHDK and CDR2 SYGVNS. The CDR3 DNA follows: TGTGCCAGCAGTTACACCGGGACAGCTTATGGCTACACTTTC. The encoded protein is CASSYTGTAYGYTF.

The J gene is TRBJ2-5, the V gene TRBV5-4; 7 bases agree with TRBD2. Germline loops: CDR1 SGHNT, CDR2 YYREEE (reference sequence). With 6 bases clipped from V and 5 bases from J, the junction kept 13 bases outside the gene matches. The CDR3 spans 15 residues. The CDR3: CASTPGGGIGETQYF. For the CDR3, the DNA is TGTGCCAGCACCCCTGGGGGGGGGATTGGGGAGACCCAGTACTTC.

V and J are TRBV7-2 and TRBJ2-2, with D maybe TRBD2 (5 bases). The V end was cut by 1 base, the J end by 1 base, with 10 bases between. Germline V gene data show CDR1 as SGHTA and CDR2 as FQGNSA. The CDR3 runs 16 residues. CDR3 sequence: CASSLVSGGNTGELFF. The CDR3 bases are TGTGCCAGCAGCTTAGTCAGTGGAGGGAACACCGGGGAGCTGTTTTTT.

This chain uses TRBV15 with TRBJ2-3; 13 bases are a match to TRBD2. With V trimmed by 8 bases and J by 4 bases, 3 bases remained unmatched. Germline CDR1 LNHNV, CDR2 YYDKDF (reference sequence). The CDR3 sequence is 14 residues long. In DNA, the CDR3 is TGTGCCACCGGGACTAGCGGGGTTGCAGATACGCAGTATTTT. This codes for CATGTSGVADTQYF.